The rows below give T cell receptor beta chains drawn from one sample of a study of response to subunit inactivated influenza vaccine. TCRdb used MiXCR to reprocess the RT-PCR reads, holding one entry per CDR3 protein. Here the sample spans a few hundred thousand distinct CDR3 sequences, around 7.9% being singletons. Sequencing used PBMCs from blood, obtained 23 months after vaccination. These receptors all come from a man between 50 and 75 years old who received an inactivated influenza vaccine. The CDR3 runs from the conserved cysteine through the conserved F or W. Fields, in order: D gene, V gene, J gene, clone size, CDR3 protein, CDR3 DNA. The D gene is left open where the match is weak. Expanded clones are given a class, and other clones once, few, many or no size at all.

D: .
V: TRBV29-1
J: TRBJ2-3
size: few
CDR3: CSVKQISSTDTQYF
DNA: TGCAGCGTGAAACAGATTTCTAGCACAGATACGCAGTATTTT

D: .
V: TRBV7-6
J: TRBJ2-1
size: .
CDR3: CASSLGGTTSSYNEQFF
DNA: TGTGCCAGCAGCTTAGGGGGGACGACGAGCTCCTACAATGAGCAGTTCTTC

D: .
V: TRBV5-4
J: TRBJ2-4
size: .
CDR3: CASSFGGHLAKNIQYF
DNA: TGTGCCAGCAGCTTCGGGGGACACCTGGCCAAAAACATTCAGTACTTC

D: TRBD2
V: TRBV29-1
J: TRBJ2-2
size: many
CDR3: CSVEGASGVSGELFF
DNA: TGCAGCGTTGAAGGGGCTAGCGGGGTCTCCGGGGAGCTGTTTTTT

D: .
V: TRBV5-6
J: TRBJ2-2
size: few
CDR3: CASSLTDSRTGELFF
DNA: TGTGCCAGCAGCTTGACGGACAGCCGCACCGGGGAGCTGTTTTTT

D: TRBD1
V: TRBV12-3/TRBV12-4
J: TRBJ2-3
size: few
CDR3: CASRLTGMTDTQYF
DNA: TGTGCCAGCAGGTTGACAGGGATGACAGATACGCAGTATTTT

D: TRBD1
V: TRBV10-2
J: TRBJ2-5
size: many
CDR3: CASSEPGGSGETQYF
DNA: TGCGCCAGCAGTGAACCAGGGGGCTCAGGAGAGACCCAGTACTTC

D: .
V: TRBV5-1
J: TRBJ2-7
size: .
CDR3: CASSLGNGAYEQYF
DNA: TGCGCCAGCAGCTTGGGTAACGGGGCCTACGAGCAGTACTTC

D: TRBD2
V: TRBV6-2/TRBV6-3
J: TRBJ2-5
size: few
CDR3: CASSSKGLARETQYF
DNA: TGTGCCAGCAGTTCCAAGGGACTAGCGCGGGAGACCCAGTACTTC

D: TRBD2
V: TRBV20-1
J: TRBJ2-3
size: few
CDR3: CSARGLAGGYIDTQYF
DNA: TGCAGTGCTAGAGGGCTAGCGGGAGGGTACATAGATACGCAGTATTTT

D: .
V: TRBV25-1
J: TRBJ1-6
size: few
CDR3: CASSAYNSPLHF
DNA: TGTGCCAGCAGTGCATATAATTCACCCCTCCACTTT

D: TRBD2
V: TRBV7-2
J: TRBJ2-1
size: many
CDR3: CASSLALAGGGEQFF
DNA: TGTGCCAGCAGCTTAGCACTAGCGGGAGGCGGGGAGCAGTTCTTC

D: .
V: TRBV9
J: TRBJ1-1
size: few
CDR3: CASSVVLGPEAFF
DNA: TGTGCCAGCAGCGTAGTACTGGGGCCTGAAGCTTTCTTT

D: .
V: TRBV12-3/TRBV12-4
J: TRBJ1-2
size: many
CDR3: CASSLRANYGYTF
DNA: TGTGCCAGCAGTTTAAGGGCTAACTATGGCTACACCTTC

D: TRBD2
V: TRBV20-1
J: TRBJ2-5
size: .
CDR3: CSARPGLAKETQYF
DNA: TGCAGTGCTAGGCCGGGACTAGCGAAAGAGACCCAGTACTTC

D: TRBD2
V: TRBV29-1
J: TRBJ2-1
size: many
CDR3: CSVGFSSGGPNEQFF
DNA: TGCAGCGTTGGCTTTTCTAGCGGGGGGCCCAATGAGCAGTTCTTC

D: .
V: TRBV7-2
J: TRBJ2-2
size: many
CDR3: CASSFRQSNTGELFF
DNA: TGTGCCAGCAGCTTTCGACAGTCGAACACCGGGGAGCTGTTTTTT

D: .
V: TRBV7-9
J: TRBJ1-4
size: .
CDR3: CASSKTAGVKEKLFF
DNA: TGTGCCAGCAGCAAAACGGCAGGGGTGAAGGAAAAACTGTTTTTT

D: .
V: TRBV20-1
J: TRBJ1-2
size: many
CDR3: CSASTTRGDYGYTF
DNA: TGCAGTGCTAGCACCACCCGGGGGGATTATGGCTACACCTTC

D: .
V: TRBV9
J: TRBJ2-3
size: many
CDR3: CASSLFPTGTQYF
DNA: TGTGCCAGCAGCCTTTTTCCTACCGGTACGCAGTATTTT

D: .
V: TRBV10-3
J: TRBJ1-3
size: few
CDR3: CAISESTFSGNTIYF
DNA: TGTGCCATCAGTGAGTCGACCTTCTCTGGAAACACCATATATTTT

D: .
V: TRBV6-1
J: TRBJ2-1
size: .
CDR3: CASSEAQGNEQFF
DNA: TGTGCCAGCAGTGAAGCGCAGGGAAATGAGCAGTTCTTC

D: TRBD2
V: TRBV7-2
J: TRBJ2-3
size: few
CDR3: CASSSGLVTDTQYF
DNA: TGTGCCAGCAGTTCAGGACTAGTCACAGATACGCAGTATTTT

D: .
V: TRBV28
J: TRBJ2-7
size: .
CDR3: CASSRAGPTEQYF
DNA: TGTGCCAGCAGTCGGGCCGGCCCTACCGAGCAGTACTTC

D: .
V: TRBV12-3/TRBV12-4
J: TRBJ1-4
size: few
CDR3: CASSLGGDEKLFF
DNA: TGTGCCAGCAGTTTAGGCGGTGATGAAAAACTGTTTTTT

D: TRBD2
V: TRBV12-3/TRBV12-4
J: TRBJ2-1
size: many
CDR3: CASSSLLLAGNEQFF
DNA: TGTGCCAGCAGTTCCCTTTTACTAGCGGGAAATGAGCAGTTCTTC

D: TRBD1
V: TRBV6-2/TRBV6-3
J: TRBJ2-7
size: few
CDR3: CASKRGTGSYEQYF
DNA: TGTGCCAGCAAAAGGGGGACAGGCTCCTACGAGCAGTACTTC

D: .
V: TRBV20-1
J: TRBJ1-4
size: .
CDR3: CSANPIGGGTNEKLFF
DNA: TGCAGTGCTAACCCAATCGGGGGAGGAACTAATGAAAAACTGTTTTTT

D: .
V: TRBV29-1
J: TRBJ1-6
size: .
CDR3: CSVRKGHPNSPLHF
DNA: TGCAGCGTTCGCAAGGGACATCCGAATTCACCCCTCCACTTT

D: TRBD1
V: TRBV20-1
J: TRBJ2-5
size: many
CDR3: CSAGTGQETQYF
DNA: TGCAGTGCTGGGACAGGCCAAGAGACCCAGTACTTC

D: .
V: TRBV7-9
J: TRBJ2-7
size: .
CDR3: CALLHPRGEQYF
DNA: TGTGCCCTCCTACACCCGCGCGGGGAGCAGTACTTC

D: .
V: TRBV28
J: TRBJ2-2
size: .
CDR3: CASSIVRTGELFF
DNA: TGTGCCAGCAGTATCGTCCGGACCGGGGAGCTGTTTTTT

D: .
V: TRBV20-1
J: TRBJ1-5
size: .
CDR3: CSARETDGQPQHF
DNA: TGCAGTGCTAGAGAGACAGACGGGCAGCCCCAGCATTTT

D: .
V: TRBV5-1
J: TRBJ1-1
size: .
CDR3: CASSPGGSLNTEAFF
DNA: TGCGCCAGCAGCCCGGGGGGCAGCTTGAACACTGAAGCTTTCTTT

D: .
V: TRBV5-5
J: TRBJ2-7
size: few
CDR3: CASSFGLATDEQYF
DNA: TGTGCCAGCAGCTTCGGGCTAGCGACGGACGAGCAGTACTTC

D: .
V: TRBV5-1
J: TRBJ1-5
size: .
CDR3: CASSAAGQSNQPQHF
DNA: TGCGCCAGCAGCGCGGCGGGACAAAGCAATCAGCCCCAGCATTTT

D: .
V: TRBV4-3
J: TRBJ2-3
size: few
CDR3: CASSQGYRSLGTDTQYF
DNA: TGCGCCAGCAGCCAAGGATACCGGTCTCTTGGGACAGATACGCAGTATTTT

D: .
V: TRBV4-3
J: TRBJ2-2
size: few
CDR3: CASSQESQGRDGELFF
DNA: TGCGCCAGCAGCCAAGAATCACAGGGGAGGGACGGGGAGCTGTTTTTT

D: .
V: TRBV28
J: TRBJ2-4
size: many
CDR3: CASSLIGTDKNIQYF
DNA: TGTGCCAGCAGTTTAATAGGTACAGACAAAAACATTCAGTACTTC

D: .
V: TRBV18
J: TRBJ1-5
size: .
CDR3: CASSPGGGGGNQPQHF
DNA: TGTGCCAGCTCACCAGGGGGCGGGGGGGGCAATCAGCCCCAGCATTTT

D: .
V: TRBV30
J: TRBJ1-5
size: many
CDR3: CAWSPRGQPQHF
DNA: TGTGCCTGGAGTCCCCGGGGGCAGCCCCAGCATTTT

D: TRBD2
V: TRBV20-1
J: TRBJ2-1
size: .
CDR3: CSARAGGPVFSYNEQFF
DNA: TGCAGTGCTAGAGCGGGAGGGCCAGTTTTCTCCTACAATGAGCAGTTCTTC

D: TRBD1
V: TRBV20-1
J: TRBJ2-1
size: .
CDR3: CSARDRGQGSSYNEQFF
DNA: TGCAGTGCTAGAGATCGGGGACAGGGGAGCTCCTACAATGAGCAGTTCTTC

D: .
V: TRBV5-1
J: TRBJ2-1
size: many
CDR3: CASGRGGDYNEQFF
DNA: TGCGCCAGCGGCAGGGGGGGGGACTACAATGAGCAGTTCTTC

D: .
V: TRBV9
J: TRBJ2-7
size: .
CDR3: CASSPTQSRNEQYF
DNA: TGTGCCAGCAGCCCGACTCAGTCCCGCAACGAGCAGTACTTC

D: .
V: TRBV11-2
J: TRBJ2-5
size: few
CDR3: CASSLTFGGRETQYF
DNA: TGTGCCAGCAGCTTAACTTTCGGGGGCCGAGAGACCCAGTACTTC

D: .
V: TRBV5-1
J: TRBJ2-3
size: once
CDR3: CASTRRVFADTQYF
DNA: TGCGCCAGCACTCGCCGGGTTTTCGCAGATACGCAGTATTTT

D: .
V: TRBV20-1
J: TRBJ1-1
size: many
CDR3: CSARDLAGRRNTEAFF
DNA: TGCAGTGCTAGAGATTTAGCGGGGAGGAGGAACACTGAAGCTTTCTTT